This TCR beta chain emerged from a study of T cells after somatic rescue of genetic block. Using immunoSEQ multiplex PCR, the repertoire was profiled, and TCRdb retains in-frame clones only, with some absent. Found here are more than 70,000 clones, 75% to 90% of them singletons; the top ten hold approximately 1.5%. Trimming left V 0 bases short and J 0 bases short, with 8 bases between. Germline V CDR1 and CDR2: SGHRS, YFSETQ. CDR3 length: 15 residues. The origin of this receptor is a woman aged 18-29 years. The V call is TRBV5-1, the J call TRBJ2-3; maybe TRBD1 (6 bases). Sequenced material: peripheral blood mononuclear cells (PBMCs). The CDR3 DNA sequence: TGCGCCAGCAGCTTGGTTGGACAGAGCACAGATACGCAGTATTTT. Its translation is CASSLVGQSTDTQYF.